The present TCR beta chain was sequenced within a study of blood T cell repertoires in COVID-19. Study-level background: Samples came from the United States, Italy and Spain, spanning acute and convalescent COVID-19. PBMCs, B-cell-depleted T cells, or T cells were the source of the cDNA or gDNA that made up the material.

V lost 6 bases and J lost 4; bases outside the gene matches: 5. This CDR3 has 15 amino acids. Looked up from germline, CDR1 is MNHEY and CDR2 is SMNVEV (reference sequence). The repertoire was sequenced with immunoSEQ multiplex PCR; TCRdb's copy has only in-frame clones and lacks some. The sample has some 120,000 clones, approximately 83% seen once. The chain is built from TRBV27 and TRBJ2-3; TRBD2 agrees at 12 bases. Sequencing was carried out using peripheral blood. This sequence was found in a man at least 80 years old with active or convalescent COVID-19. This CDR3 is CASSRTSGTADTQYF. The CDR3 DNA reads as TGTGCCAGCAGCCGGACTAGCGGGACTGCAGATACGCAGTATTTT.